This passage covers 24 T cell receptor beta chains from one sample sequenced in a study of T-cell memory formation after mild COVID-19. MiXCR was run by TCRdb on the 5' RACE reads, yielding one entry per CDR3 protein. The sample lists roughly 280,000 distinct CDR3 sequences; roughly 17% were seen once. The sample consisted of PBMCs or a T cell subset sorted from them (not recorded which). Every receptor here comes from a man aged 18 to 29 who had mild COVID-19 (a few samples of this study predate the infection). Cell type and time point are not known.

This clonotype was detected a few times. The chain couples TRBV7-9 to TRBJ1-1; perhaps TRBD1 as D (5 bases). The CDR3 is 14 residues long. Trimming removed 3 bases at V and 4 bases at J, with 12 bases between. CDR1 SEHNR and CDR2 FQNEAQ come from the germline V gene (reference sequence). As DNA, the CDR3 is TGTGCCAGCAGCTTTGGGGGAGTTGGCACTGAAGCTTTCTTT. Translation gives CASSFGGVGTEAFF.

There are a few counts of this clonotype. This sequence joins TRBV6-2 or TRBV6-3 and TRBJ1-4, with D hard to call. The CDR3 runs 15 residues. The germline V gene encodes CDR1 MNHEY and CDR2 SVGEGT. V lost 1 base and J 5 bases, leaving 11 bases between the germline ends. The CDR3 sequence: CASSYYGPLNEKLFF. The DNA for the CDR3 is TGTGCCAGCAGTTACTATGGGCCGTTGAATGAAAAACTGTTTTTT.

In its sample, this clonotype was seen many times. The rearrangement uses TRBV23-1 and TRBJ1-6, with 7 bases matching TRBD1. TRBV23-1 is an ORF, and what it does is uncertain. J was trimmed by 6 bases and V by 3 bases; bases with no gene match: 8. The length of the CDR3 is 16 residues. The CDR3, as DNA: TGCGCCAGCAGTCAGGCGGGACAGCAGGTTAATTCACCCCTCCACTTT. Translation: CASSQAGQQVNSPLHF.

This chain joins TRBV28 and TRBJ2-5, with unresolved D. This CDR3 has 12 amino acids. V was cut by 8 bases and J by 5 bases, with 12 bases left in between. Germline V CDR1 and CDR2: MDHEN, SYDVKM. The CDR3, as DNA: TGTGCCAGCCATGATTTGGGGGAGACCCAGTACTTC. Encoded protein: CASHDLGETQYF.

The V gene is TRBV5-5, the J gene TRBJ2-7; D is undetermined. Germline V gene data show CDR1 as SGHKS and CDR2 as YYEKEE (reference sequence). The CDR3 loop spans 12 amino acids. V was shortened by 4 bases and J by 5 bases, with 10 bases between the two germline ends. CDR3 sequence reads: CASSPRTDEQYF. Written as DNA, the CDR3 is TGTGCCAGCAGCCCTCGGACCGACGAGCAGTACTTC.

This clonotype has more than one count but fewer than ten. The chain couples TRBV11-2 to TRBJ1-5; weak D call: TRBD1 (6 bases). Trimming shortened V by 8 bases and J by 6 bases, and 20 bases separated the two germline ends. The CDR3 totals 15 residues. The germline CDR1 and CDR2 sequences are SGHAT and FQNNGV. CDR3 residues: CASSKGTSESQPQHF. The CDR3 bases are TGTGCCAGCTCTAAAGGGACATCAGAGAGTCAGCCCCAGCATTTT.

This clonotype was observed at least ten times. The chain carries TRBV7-3 and TRBJ2-3, with a tentative D call TRBD2 (5 bases). The CDR3 has 15 residues. V shed 0 bases and J shed 4 bases, with 11 bases lying between them. Germline values: CDR1 SGHTA, CDR2 FQGTGA. The CDR3 region is CASSLTRVVSDTQYF. DNA of the CDR3: TGTGCCAGCAGCTTAACGCGGGTTGTGTCAGATACGCAGTATTTT.

This clonotype was picked up one time. The chain links TRBV29-1 to TRBJ1-2; D not resolved. The CDR3 has 14 residues. The V end was cut by 8 bases, the J end by 3 bases, with 19 bases between. Per the germline V gene, CDR1 is SQVTM and CDR2 is ANQGSEA. The CDR3: CSPVTVQEHYGYTF. CDR3 coding DNA: TGCAGCCCGGTTACAGTCCAGGAACACTATGGCTACACCTTC. The full variable domain, in which reference TRBV29-1 and TRBJ1-2 provide the parts outside the CDR3, is SAVISQKPSRDICQRGTSLTIQCQVDSQVTMMFWYRQQPGQSLTLIATANQGSEATYESGFVIDKFPISRPNLTFSTLTVSNMSPEDSSIYLCSPVTVQEHYGYTFGSGTRLTVV.

V is TRBV10-3 and J is TRBJ1-4; 9 bases agree with TRBD1. Unmatched junction bases numbered 7, after V lost 6 bases and J lost 8 bases. The CDR3 has 14 residues. CDR1 is ENHRY, CDR2 SYGVKD, per germline. The CDR3 sequence is CAISVWTGDEKLFF. The CDR3 region has the DNA TGTGCCATCAGCGTATGGACAGGGGACGAAAAACTGTTTTTT.

The chain joins TRBV28 to TRBJ2-1; weak D call: TRBD2 (6 bases). Germline CDR1 and CDR2: MDHEN and SYDVKM. Trimming left V 4 bases short and J 8 bases short, with 15 bases between. The CDR3 sequence is 14 residues long. The CDR3, as DNA: TGTGCCAGCAGTTCCCCGGGCGGGAACGATGAGCAGTTCTTC. It codes for CASSSPGGNDEQFF.

This clonotype has a handful of counts. J is TRBJ1-3 and V is TRBV9; no reliable D call. With 4 bases removed from V and 1 base from J, the gap between germline ends came to 12 bases. The CDR3 has 15 residues. Per the germline V gene, CDR1 is SGDLS and CDR2 is YYNGEE. CDR3 sequence: CASSPRSGSGNTIYF. CDR3 DNA: TGTGCCAGCAGCCCCCGGTCAGGTTCTGGAAACACCATATATTTT.

This clonotype was observed a few times. This sequence joins TRBV10-3 and TRBJ2-3; perhaps TRBD1 as D (6 bases). V was trimmed by 7 bases and J by 0 bases, leaving 17 bases between them. CDR1 ENHRY and CDR2 SYGVKD come from the germline V gene. This CDR3 spans 16 amino acids. The DNA for the CDR3 is TGTGCCATCATGGGTGCTACAGGGCTCAGCACAGATACGCAGTATTTT. This gives the protein CAIMGATGLSTDTQYF.

This clonotype was picked up a small number of times. The V and J genes are TRBV14 and TRBJ2-7; D might be TRBD1 or TRBD2, each matching 5 bases. Trimming cost V 0 bases and J 2 bases, with 11 bases left between them. The CDR3 length is 15 residues. Germline loops: CDR1 SGHDN, CDR2 FVKESK. This CDR3 reads CASSQDPGHTYEQYF. The CDR3 nucleotides are TGTGCCAGCAGCCAAGATCCGGGGCATACCTACGAGCAGTACTTC.

This rearrangement joins TRBV20-1 to TRBJ1-2; 8 nucleotides match TRBD1. Germline V lookup: CDR1 DFQATT, CDR2 SNEGSKA (reference sequence). The CDR3 contains 16 residues. Unmatched junction bases numbered 10, after V lost 0 bases and J lost 4 bases. CDR3 DNA sequence: TGCAGTGCTAGAGAACGACAGGGGTCCTATGGCTATGGCTACACCTTC. The encoded protein is CSARERQGSYGYGYTF.

The V call is TRBV6-5, the J call TRBJ2-1; tentatively, D is TRBD1 (5 bases). With 2 bases removed from V and 7 bases from J, the gap between germline ends came to 12 bases. Germline loops: CDR1 MNHEY, CDR2 SVGAGI. This CDR3 is built from 14 residues. CDR3 in amino acids: CASSYGAARNEQFF. CDR3 DNA: TGTGCCAGCAGTTACGGGGCAGCTAGAAATGAGCAGTTCTTC.

This clonotype was detected a few times. The J gene is TRBJ2-1, the V gene TRBV2; 15 positions agree with TRBD2. The CDR3 extends over 17 amino acids. Germline assignment: CDR1 SNHLY and CDR2 FYNNEI. With 7 bases clipped from V and 6 bases from J, the junction kept 10 bases outside the gene matches. The CDR3 bases are TGTGCCAGCACCAGGACTAGCGGGGGGGCCGATCCCAATGAGCAGTTCTTC. Its translation is CASTRTSGGADPNEQFF.

This sequence joins TRBV4-2 and TRBJ2-3, with D possibly matching TRBD2 (6 bases). The germline V gene encodes CDR1 LGHNA and CDR2 YNFKEQ. The ends were cut back, 3 bases at V and 2 bases at J, with 18 bases in the middle. The CDR3 is 17 amino acids. CDR3 sequence (DNA): TGTGCCAGCAGCCAGACTCGGGGCGGGACCGACACAGATACGCAGTATTTT. Translation gives CASSQTRGGTDTDTQYF.

This clonotype has just a few counts. The chain has TRBV7-9 and TRBJ1-2; D not certain. Germline CDR1 reads SEHNR; CDR2 reads FQNEAQ (reference sequence). This CDR3 is built from 13 residues. Trimming left V 5 bases short and J 4 bases short, with 11 bases between. The CDR3 coding sequence is TGTGCCAGCAGCCCGCCGGAGTCCTATGGCTACACCTTC. This translates into CASSPPESYGYTF.

The V call is TRBV18, the J call TRBJ2-7; D possibly matches TRBD1 or TRBD2 (5 bases each). Germline CDR1 and CDR2: KGHSH and LQKENI. The CDR3 covers 16 residues. Trimming stripped 1 base from V and 3 bases from J, with 16 bases between. CDR3: CASSPLAGTQFYEQYF. CDR3 nucleotides: TGTGCCAGCTCACCACTGGCCGGGACGCAGTTCTACGAGCAGTACTTC.

This clonotype was detected a few times. V is TRBV7-9 and J is TRBJ1-2, with D uncertain. Germline V lookup: CDR1 SEHNR, CDR2 FQNEAQ (reference sequence). V lost 5 bases to trimming and J lost 5 bases, with 9 bases between them. CDR3 length: 12 residues. CDR3 loop: CASSVTEYGYTF. Written as DNA, the CDR3 is TGTGCCAGCAGCGTCACAGAATATGGCTACACCTTC. Drawing the rest from reference TRBV7-9 and TRBJ1-2, the complete variable domain is DTGVSQNPRHKITKRGQNVTFRCDPISEHNRLYWYRQTLGQGPEFLTYFQNEAQLEKSRLLSDRFSAERPKGSFSTLEIQRTEQGDSAMYLCASSVTEYGYTFGSGTRLTVV.

This clonotype has more than one count but fewer than ten. The chain has TRBV7-2 and TRBJ2-2; TRBD1 is a possible D gene (5 bases). The CDR3 is 16 residues long. With 2 bases removed from V and 5 bases from J, the gap between germline ends came to 15 bases. Germline V gene data show CDR1 as SGHTA and CDR2 as FQGNSA. CDR3 loop: CASSLKGRSLTGELFF. Here the CDR3 DNA reads TGTGCCAGCAGCTTAAAGGGGCGCTCACTAACCGGGGAGCTGTTTTTT.

CDR3 sequence (DNA): TGTGCCAGCAGCTATCACGACAGGGCCCAAGAGACCCAGTACTTC. Translating it yields CASSYHDRAQETQYF. The chain uses TRBV11-2 and TRBJ2-5; TRBD1 agrees at 7 bases. V shed 4 bases, J shed 1 base, and the junction held 6 bases outside the gene matches. The CDR3 runs 15 residues. CDR1 and CDR2 from the germline V gene are SGHAT and FQNNGV.

This clonotype was detected a few times. The chain uses TRBV3-1 and TRBJ1-2; D ambiguous. The V end was cut by 3 bases, the J end by 6 bases, with 11 bases between. The CDR3 is made up of 13 amino acids. The germline CDR1 and CDR2 sequences are LGHDT and YNNKEL (reference sequence). CDR3 amino acids: CASSQYGRDGYTF. In DNA, the CDR3 is TGTGCCAGCAGCCAGTACGGTCGAGATGGCTACACCTTC.

The V call is TRBV5-1, the J call TRBJ2-7; D not resolved. Trimming left V 1 base short and J 7 bases short, with 15 bases between. The CDR3 sequence is 14 residues long. Germline CDR1 and CDR2: SGHRS and YFSETQ. CDR3 sequence: CASSLPGTHGEQYF. In DNA, the CDR3 is TGCGCCAGCAGCTTGCCCGGTACTCACGGGGAGCAGTACTTC.